Listed below are T cell receptor beta chains from one sample, sequenced in a study of vaccination and CD4 T cells after COVID-19. TCRdb re-analysed the PCR reads in MiXCR, keeping a single row per CDR3 protein. The data contain more than 12,000 distinct CDR3 sequences, about 35% of them singletons. These receptors lack a known antigen. Sequenced sample: cultured CD4+ T cells from blood. These receptors all come from a human donor with COVID-19. Each CDR3 is given with its conserved first and last residue. A D gene is named only where the DNA matches it firmly. A clone size is listed for some rows: how often the clone was seen (once, few, many), or a class if it is expanded.

clone_size	d_call	v_call	j_call	cdr3_aa	cdr3_nt
-	TRBD1	TRBV27	TRBJ1-5	CASRPGQGRWPQHF	TGTGCCAGCAGACCTGGACAGGGAAGGTGGCCCCAGCATTTT
few	-	TRBV7-2	TRBJ2-3	CASSLGAGSYTDTQYF	TGTGCCAGCAGCTTAGGGGCGGGGTCGTACACAGATACGCAGTATTTT
-	-	TRBV7-7	TRBJ1-1	CASSARMNTEAFF	TGTGCTAGCAGCGCCCGAATGAACACTGAAGCTTTCTTT
few	-	TRBV5-1	TRBJ2-3	CASSRRQGTDTQYF	TGCGCCAGCAGTAGGAGACAGGGCACAGATACGCAGTATTTT
-	-	TRBV5-1	TRBJ2-3	CASSLGQEADTQYF	TGCGCCAGCAGCTTGGGCCAGGAGGCAGATACGCAGTATTTT
few	TRBD2	TRBV6-1	TRBJ2-2	CATFSGGPAGELFF	TGTGCCACGTTTAGCGGGGGGCCGGCCGGGGAGCTGTTTTTT
-	-	TRBV6-1	TRBJ1-5	CASIFGGHQPQHF	TGTGCCAGCATTTTTGGAGGGCATCAGCCCCAGCATTTT
-	TRBD1	TRBV28	TRBJ1-2	CASSSPHPGQGARYGYTF	TGTGCCAGCAGTTCCCCTCACCCGGGACAGGGGGCGCGGTATGGCTACACCTTC
-	TRBD2	TRBV14	TRBJ2-6	CASSQAGRGVSGANVLTF	TGTGCCAGCAGCCAAGCAGGACGGGGGGTATCAGGGGCCAACGTCCTGACTTTC
-	-	TRBV3-1	TRBJ2-7	CASSLRTIPYEQYF	TGTGCCAGCAGCCTTCGGACCATCCCCTACGAGCAGTACTTC
few	-	TRBV5-4	TRBJ1-6	CASSLGGGLTNSPLHF	TGTGCCAGCAGCTTGGGAGGGGGTTTGACTAATTCACCCCTCCACTTT
-	-	TRBV20-1	TRBJ2-7	CSAGPDSYEQYF	TGCAGTGCCGGACCCGACTCCTACGAGCAGTACTTC
-	-	TRBV30	TRBJ1-6	CAWSVPHPESPLHF	TGTGCCTGGAGTGTACCCCACCCTGAGTCACCCCTCCACTTT
medium-sized	TRBD2	TRBV20-1	TRBJ2-5	CSAATSGGWETQYF	TGCAGTGCTGCCACTAGCGGGGGCTGGGAGACCCAGTACTTC
-	-	TRBV14	TRBJ1-6	CASSRAGYNSPLHF	TGTGCCAGCAGCCGGGCGGGGTATAATTCACCCCTCCACTTT
-	TRBD1	TRBV20-1	TRBJ1-1	CSARDRGMNTEAFF	TGCAGTGCTAGGGACAGGGGGATGAACACTGAAGCTTTCTTT
-	-	TRBV19	TRBJ1-1	CASSQKMNTEAFF	TGTGCCAGTAGTCAGAAAATGAACACTGAAGCTTTCTTT
-	-	TRBV12-3/TRBV12-4	TRBJ1-5	CASSFGDRGNQPQHF	TGTGCCAGCAGTTTTGGGGATCGAGGCAATCAGCCCCAGCATTTT
-	TRBD1	TRBV5-4	TRBJ1-2	CASSSPGQGAGYGYTF	TGTGCCAGCAGCTCTCCGGGACAGGGGGCGGGCTATGGCTACACCTTC
few	-	TRBV2	TRBJ1-5	CASSGGEDQPQHF	TGTGCCAGCAGTGGGGGGGAGGATCAGCCCCAGCATTTT
-	-	TRBV9	TRBJ1-4	CASSVRGGTSEKLFF	TGTGCCAGCAGCGTACGAGGTGGGACCTCTGAAAAACTGTTTTTT
-	TRBD2	TRBV9	TRBJ2-7	CASSEGLAGPTVYEQYF	TGTGCCAGCAGCGAGGGACTAGCGGGCCCTACAGTCTACGAGCAGTACTTC
few	-	TRBV5-1	TRBJ1-1	CASSLAAGISSTEAFF	TGCGCCAGCAGCTTGGCGGCCGGGATTTCTTCGACTGAAGCTTTCTTT
-	TRBD2	TRBV12-3/TRBV12-4	TRBJ2-5	CASGTSGGTYQETQYF	TGTGCCAGCGGGACTAGCGGGGGGACCTACCAAGAGACCCAGTACTTC
-	-	TRBV5-4	TRBJ1-6	CASSSPGANSPLHF	TGTGCCAGCAGCTCCCCGGGGGCTAATTCACCCCTCCACTTT
-	-	TRBV15	TRBJ2-4	CATSRGIAKNIQYF	TGTGCCACCAGCAGAGGTATAGCCAAAAACATTCAGTACTTC
-	-	TRBV20-1	TRBJ2-3	CSAYPMDSSTDTQYF	TGCAGTGCTTACCCGATGGACTCATCCACAGATACGCAGTATTTT
-	-	TRBV7-2	TRBJ2-3	CASSLMGGDTQYF	TGTGCCAGCAGCTTAATGGGGGGTGATACGCAGTATTTT
few	-	TRBV29-1	TRBJ1-1	CSVGATEAFF	TGCAGCGTTGGTGCCACTGAAGCTTTCTTT
-	-	TRBV4-3	TRBJ1-5	CASSQELTALNNQPQHF	TGCGCCAGCAGCCAAGAGCTGACAGCACTGAACAATCAGCCCCAGCATTTT
few	-	TRBV12-5	TRBJ1-1	CASGLTRTVGSTEAFF	TGTGCTAGTGGTTTGACCAGGACAGTGGGGAGCACTGAAGCTTTCTTT
few	TRBD2	TRBV10-3	TRBJ2-6	CAISERLAGGSGANVLTF	TGTGCCATCAGTGAGCGACTAGCGGGGGGCTCTGGGGCCAACGTCCTGACTTTC
-	TRBD2	TRBV6-1	TRBJ2-2	CANSPLLAGRPGELFF	TGTGCCAACAGCCCTTTACTAGCGGGGAGACCCGGGGAGCTGTTTTTT
-	-	TRBV28	TRBJ1-2	CASSPLEENYGYTF	TGTGCCAGCAGCCCCCTCGAGGAGAACTATGGCTACACCTTC
-	-	TRBV20-1	TRBJ2-3	CSARSGLLTDTQYF	TGCAGTGCTAGGTCGGGACTCCTAACAGATACGCAGTATTTT
-	-	TRBV25-1	TRBJ2-7	CASSESGSLYEQYF	TGTGCCAGCAGTGAAAGCGGTTCTCTATACGAGCAGTACTTC